Sequencing of this T cell receptor beta chain was carried out in a study of cytomegalovirus exposure and HLA in healthy donors. Study observations and caveats: Usually a TCR sequence was rare, but some public TCRs were found in many donors. There were several of the most significant clusters that appeared linked to common viral pathogens in a later analysis.

The study ran its PCR with 60 Vbeta and 13 Jbeta primers. The protocol was immunoSEQ multiplex PCR, while the TCRdb copy is restricted to in-frame clones and leaves out a portion. This table holds 200,000 or so clones, roughly 84% found once. Germline CDR1 is MNHNY and CDR2 is SVGAGI (reference sequence). Trimming removed 8 bases at V and 2 bases at J, with 9 bases between. This CDR3 region has 13 residues. A remark on this clone: Its antigen is still unknown.

This rearrangement joins TRBV6-6 to TRBJ2-2; weak D call: TRBD2 (5 bases). The sequence was collected from a boy aged 5-17 years in good health and CMV-seronegative. The sample comprised PBMCs. CDR3 bases: TGTGCCAGCTCCGGACTTAACACCGGGGAGCTGTTTTTT. It translates to CASSGLNTGELFF.